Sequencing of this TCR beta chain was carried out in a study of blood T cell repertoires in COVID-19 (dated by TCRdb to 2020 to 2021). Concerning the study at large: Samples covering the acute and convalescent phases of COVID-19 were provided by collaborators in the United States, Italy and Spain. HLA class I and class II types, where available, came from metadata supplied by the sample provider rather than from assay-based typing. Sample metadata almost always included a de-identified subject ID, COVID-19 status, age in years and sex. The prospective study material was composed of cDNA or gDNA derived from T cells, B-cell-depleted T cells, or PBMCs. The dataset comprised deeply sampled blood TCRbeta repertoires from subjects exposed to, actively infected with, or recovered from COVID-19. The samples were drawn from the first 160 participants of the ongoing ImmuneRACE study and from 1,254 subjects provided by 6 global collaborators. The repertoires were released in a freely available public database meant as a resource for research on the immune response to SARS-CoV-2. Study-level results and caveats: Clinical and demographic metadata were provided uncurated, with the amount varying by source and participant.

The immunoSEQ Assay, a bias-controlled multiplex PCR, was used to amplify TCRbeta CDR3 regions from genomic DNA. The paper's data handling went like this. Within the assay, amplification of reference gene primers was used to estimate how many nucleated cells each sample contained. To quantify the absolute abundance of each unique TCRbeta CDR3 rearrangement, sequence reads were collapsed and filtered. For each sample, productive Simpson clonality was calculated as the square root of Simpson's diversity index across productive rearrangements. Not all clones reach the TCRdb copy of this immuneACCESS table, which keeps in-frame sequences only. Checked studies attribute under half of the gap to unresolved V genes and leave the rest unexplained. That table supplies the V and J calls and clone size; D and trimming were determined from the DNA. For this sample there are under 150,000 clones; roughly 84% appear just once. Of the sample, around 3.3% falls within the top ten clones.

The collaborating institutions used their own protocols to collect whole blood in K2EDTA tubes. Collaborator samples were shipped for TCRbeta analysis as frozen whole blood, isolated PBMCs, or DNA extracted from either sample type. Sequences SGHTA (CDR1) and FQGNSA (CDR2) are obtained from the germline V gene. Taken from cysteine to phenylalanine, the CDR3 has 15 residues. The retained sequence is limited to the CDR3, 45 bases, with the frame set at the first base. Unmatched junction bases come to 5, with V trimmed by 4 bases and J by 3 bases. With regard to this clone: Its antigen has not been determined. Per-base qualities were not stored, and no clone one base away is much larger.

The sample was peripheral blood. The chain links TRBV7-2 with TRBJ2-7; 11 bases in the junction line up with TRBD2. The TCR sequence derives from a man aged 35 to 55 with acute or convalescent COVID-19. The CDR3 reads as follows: CASSYVAGGSYEQYF. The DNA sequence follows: TGTGCCAGCAGCTATGTAGCGGGGGGGAGCTACGAGCAGTACTTC.